This T cell receptor (beta chain) comes out of a study of CD8 T cells in Susac syndrome. Reverse transcription of roughly 0.45 to 1 ug RNA was performed with random hexamers. The CDR3 of TCR beta was amplified by immunoSEQ multiplex PCR across 54 Vbeta and 13 Jbeta. TCRdb recomputed calls from the immunoSEQ multiplex PCR reads with MiXCR, one row per CDR3 protein. The sample has 60,000 to 75,000 distinct CDR3 sequences, roughly 94% seen once. TEMRA cells were FACS-enriched, unlike CD8+ and CD4+ T cells, which were negatively isolated. Germline V lookup: CDR1 SGHTA, CDR2 FQGNSA. With 5 bases removed from V and 10 bases from J, the gap between germline ends came to 15 bases. The CDR3 has 14 amino acids.

The chain uses TRBV7-2 and TRBJ1-6, with D possibly TRBD1 on 6 matching bases. Sequencing was carried out using CD8+ T cells from PBMCs. The source is a human donor in good health. The DNA of the CDR3 is TGTGCCAGCAGCCCCGGGACATCAGGGTCACCCCTCCACTTT. Its translation is CASSPGTSGSPLHF.